This passage covers 25 T cell receptor beta chains from one sample sequenced in a study of shared clonotypes between healthy human individuals. The method was immunoSEQ multiplex PCR; TCRdb's version includes in-frame clones alone and lacks a portion of them. This sample has about 2.4 million clones; roughly nine tenths occur once, and the top ten carry under 0.15%. Sequenced input: naive CD4+ T cells sorted from blood. Subset indicated: CD45RA+ positively selected. The source of these receptors is a man in his late teens or twenties in good health.

The chain recombines TRBV28 with TRBJ2-7; tentatively, D is TRBD1 (5 bases). CDR3 size: 18 residues. The V end lost 5 bases, the J end lost 3 bases, and 26 bases lay between the germline ends. Per germline, CDR1 MDHEN and CDR2 SYDVKM. CDR3 region: CASSPFPSGHIQYYEQYF. CDR3 sequence (DNA): TGTGCCAGCAGTCCCTTCCCCTCAGGACACATTCAGTACTACGAGCAGTACTTC.

The sample holds one count of this clone. The chain recombines TRBV7-9 with TRBJ1-2, with no clear D. CDR1 SEHNR and CDR2 FQNEAQ come from the germline V gene (reference sequence). The germline V and J ends were trimmed by 9 bases and 5 bases, with 19 bases remaining between them. The CDR3 sequence is 14 residues long. CDR3 nucleotides: TGTGCCAGTGGAATCCAATTCGACGGGTATGGCTACACCTTC. Its protein product is CASGIQFDGYGYTF.

This clone was observed once. This chain connects TRBV27 to TRBJ2-4; D is unclear. This CDR3 has 11 amino acids. Trimming removed 4 bases from V and 6 bases from J, with 4 bases in between. Germline V gene data show CDR1 as MNHEY and CDR2 as SMNVEV (reference sequence). The CDR3 sequence: CASSWGNIQYF. The CDR3 nucleotides are TGTGCCAGCAGTTGGGGAAACATTCAGTACTTC.

The V and J genes are TRBV29-1 and TRBJ2-3; weak D call: TRBD2 (5 bases). The CDR3 is 12 amino acids. Between the trimmed V and J ends, which lost 7 bases and 0 bases, there was a span of 8 bases. Per germline, CDR1 SQVTM and CDR2 ANQGSEA. CDR3 in DNA: TGCAGCGCAGCGGTTAGCACAGATACGCAGTATTTT. Protein sequence: CSAAVSTDTQYF.

The chain combines TRBV15 with TRBJ2-7; D remains ambiguous. V lost 1 base and J 4 bases, leaving 14 bases between the germline ends. This CDR3 region has 15 residues. Germline values: CDR1 LNHNV, CDR2 YYDKDF (reference sequence). The CDR3 coding sequence is TGTGCCACCAGCAGAGGGAACTATGGGCCTTACGAGCAGTACTTC. This encodes CATSRGNYGPYEQYF.

About this clone itself: Different DNA sequences within this sample yield the same CDR3. The gene calls are TRBV30 and TRBJ2-7; D uncertain. V lost 1 base, J lost 3 bases, and 7 bases lay in between. CDR1 and CDR2 from the germline V gene are GTSNPN and SVGIG (reference sequence). CDR3 length: 12 amino acids. The CDR3 sequence is CAWSELDYEQYF. The CDR3, as DNA: TGTGCCTGGAGTGAACTGGACTACGAGCAGTACTTC.

This clone was counted once. The rearrangement links TRBV5-4 to TRBJ1-6; D remains ambiguous. This CDR3 comprises 15 residues. Looked up from germline, CDR1 is SGHNT and CDR2 is YYREEE (reference sequence). Trimming took 4 bases from V and 5 from J, leaving 13 bases between them. The CDR3 DNA sequence: TGTGCCAGCAGCCCGGCCGATCCAAATAATTCACCCCTCCACTTT. Residues: CASSPADPNNSPLHF.

V gene TRBV18 combines with J gene TRBJ1-1, with 7 bases aligning to TRBD1. The CDR3 loop spans 12 amino acids. The germline V gene encodes CDR1 KGHSH and CDR2 LQKENI. The V and J ends lost 3 bases and 11 bases, in that order; junction bases with no gene match: 6. CDR3 nucleotide sequence: TGTGCCAGCTCACCTGACACAGGGGTGGCTTTCTTT. Translating gives CASSPDTGVAFF.

For the CDR3, the DNA is TGTGCCAGCAGTCCAGGAGGGAGCAATCAGCCCCAGCATTTT. Residues: CASSPGGSNQPQHF. The chain recombines TRBV7-3 with TRBJ1-5; D is undetermined. Trimming took 6 bases from V and 1 from J, leaving 10 bases between them. The CDR3 extends over 14 amino acids. The germline CDR1 and CDR2 sequences are SGHTA and FQGTGA.

The CDR3 DNA reads TGTGCCAGCAGGGAGGCTCAGTTACTCAATCAGCCCCAGCATTTT. This sequence encodes CASREAQLLNQPQHF. The chain recombines TRBV6-1 with TRBJ1-5, with D unclear. The V and J ends lost 6 bases and 3 bases respectively, with 15 bases between them. The CDR3 is 15 amino acids. Per the germline V gene, CDR1 is MNHNS and CDR2 is SASEGT.

The rearrangement links TRBV6-6 to TRBJ2-3; no clear D. Germline V gene sequence: CDR1 MNHNY, CDR2 SVGAGI (reference sequence). This CDR3 spans 11 amino acids. Between the trimmed V and J ends, which lost 7 bases and 3 bases, there was a span of 5 bases. In nucleotides, the CDR3 is TGTGCCAGCAAGAGTACAGATACGCAGTATTTT. Translating it yields CASKSTDTQYF.

This chain uses TRBV28 with TRBJ1-2; 7 positions match TRBD1. The CDR3 has 14 residues. Germline lookup yields CDR1 MDHEN and CDR2 SYDVKM. Trimming cost V 7 bases and J 8 bases; bases outside gene matches: 13. The CDR3 DNA reads TGTGCCAGCACCTCCCCGGGACAGAAGCACGGCTACACCTTC. Translated, it gives CASTSPGQKHGYTF.

This chain joins TRBV9 and TRBJ2-7; 10 bases are a match to TRBD1. The CDR3 contains 14 residues. The V gene end was trimmed by 3 bases and the J gene end by 6 bases; junction bases not matched to a gene: 6. In germline, CDR1 is SGDLS, CDR2 YYNGEE. DNA of the CDR3: TGTGCCAGCAGCGCCTCGGGACAGGGGTTCGAGCAGTACTTC. Amino acid sequence: CASSASGQGFEQYF.

In the case of this clone: The same CDR3 is also encoded by other DNA sequences in this sample. V and J are TRBV5-1 and TRBJ2-3; D tentatively reads TRBD1 or TRBD2 (6 bases each). V lost 2 bases and J 6 bases, leaving 10 bases between the germline ends. Germline V gene lookup returns CDR1 SGHRS and CDR2 YFSETQ. The CDR3 is 13 amino acids. The CDR3 region has the DNA TGCGCCAGCAGCTTAGGGGGGCTGGATACGCAGTATTTT. It is translated as CASSLGGLDTQYF. Full variable domain (missing parts from reference TRBV5-1 and TRBJ2-3): KAGVTQTPRYLIKTRGQQVTLSCSPISGHRSVSWYQQTPGQGLQFLFEYFSETQRNKGNFPGRFSGRQFSNSRSEMNVSTLELGDSALYLCASSLGGLDTQYFGPGTRLTVL.

This clone was picked up one time. The chain carries TRBV28 and TRBJ2-1; D possibly corresponds to TRBD1 (6 bases). This CDR3 contains 14 residues. Between the trimmed V and J ends, which lost 7 bases and 10 bases, there was a span of 20 bases. Germline V CDR1 and CDR2: MDHEN, SYDVKM. The CDR3 reads CASTRFTGRREQFF. In nucleotides, the CDR3 is TGTGCCAGCACCCGGTTTACAGGGAGACGGGAGCAGTTCTTC.

This chain uses TRBV21-1 with TRBJ2-1; TRBD1, as called in the table, went unchecked against the DNA. TRBV21-1 is listed as a pseudogene. This CDR3 contains 16 residues. The CDR3 spells CASSGAKPRYPNEQFF. Written as DNA, the CDR3 is TGTGCCAGCAGCGGGGCGAAACCCCGCTATCCCAATGAGCAGTTCTTC.

This rearrangement joins TRBV11-2 to TRBJ1-4; D remains unclear. The CDR3 totals 14 residues. Germline loops: CDR1 SGHAT, CDR2 FQNNGV. The V gene lost 4 bases and the J gene lost 1 base, with 7 bases spanning the gap. The chain's CDR3 is CASSSVKTNEKLFF. In DNA, the CDR3 is TGTGCCAGCAGCTCAGTTAAAACTAATGAAAAACTGTTTTTT.

This chain connects TRBV10-1 to TRBJ2-3; D is undetermined. With 4 bases removed from V and 5 bases from J, the gap between germline ends came to 10 bases. CDR3 length equals 13 residues. Germline-derived CDR1 and CDR2 are WNHNN and SYGVQD (reference sequence). As DNA, the CDR3 is TGCGCCAGCAGTGTTCAGGTCCGAGATACGCAGTATTTT. As protein: CASSVQVRDTQYF.

Notes on this clone: Relative to the germline gene, one junction end is altered; a read error may explain this. V and J are TRBV7-7 and TRBJ2-1; possibly TRBD2 for D (6 bases). The germline gives CDR1 SSHAT, CDR2 FNYEAQ (reference sequence). The CDR3 runs 12 residues. CDR3 residues: CASSLVSGEQFF. CDR3 nucleotide sequence: TGTGCTAGCAGCTTAGTTAGCGGTGAGCAGTTCTTC.

The rearrangement links TRBV6-5 to TRBJ1-1; D unresolved. CDR1 and CDR2 (germline): MNHEY, SVGAGI. V was pared by 4 bases and J by 1 base, with 13 bases between. There are 15 residues in the CDR3. The CDR3 DNA is TGTGCCAGCAGTTTTCGTCTTACGGGGAACACTGAAGCTTTCTTT. This codes for CASSFRLTGNTEAFF.

This chain uses TRBV30 with TRBJ1-2, with D hard to call. Trimming pared 1 base from V and 8 bases from J, leaving 5 bases between. The CDR3 contains 10 residues. Per germline, CDR1 GTSNPN and CDR2 SVGIG (reference sequence). The CDR3 spells CAWSAGGYTF. The CDR3 DNA reads as TGTGCCTGGAGTGCGGGGGGCTACACCTTC.

The chain links TRBV6-1 to TRBJ1-1, with D uncertain. The germline gives CDR1 MNHNS, CDR2 SASEGT. V dropped 2 bases and J dropped 5 bases, with 15 bases sitting between them. The CDR3 is made up of 15 amino acids. The CDR3 loop is CASSELGMGLTEAFF. The CDR3 DNA reads as TGTGCCAGCAGTGAACTGGGGATGGGGTTGACTGAAGCTTTCTTT.

The chain links TRBV25-1 to TRBJ1-2; 10 bases are shared with TRBD1. Germline V gives CDR1 MGHDK, CDR2 SYGVNS. V shed 6 bases, J shed 7 bases, and the junction held 5 bases outside the gene matches. This CDR3 is built from 13 residues. Here the CDR3 DNA reads TGTGCCAGCAGCTACGGGACAGGGGTTGGCTACACCTTC. It translates to CASSYGTGVGYTF.

This sequence joins TRBV30 and TRBJ1-3; D gene unclear. Trimming left V 3 bases short and J 0 bases short, with 9 bases between. This CDR3 region has 14 residues. Germline CDR1 GTSNPN, CDR2 SVGIG (reference sequence). CDR3: CAWRLQISGNTIYF. CDR3 nucleotides: TGTGCCTGGAGACTACAGATCTCTGGAAACACCATATATTTT. Complete variable domain (other parts from reference TRBV30 and TRBJ1-3): SQTIHQWPATLVQPVGSPLSLECTVEGTSNPNLYWYRQAAGRGLQLLFYSVGIGQISSEVPQNLSASRPQDRQFILSSKKLLLSDSGFYLCAWRLQISGNTIYFGEGSWLTVV.

The chain recombines TRBV29-1 with TRBJ1-1; D ambiguous. This CDR3 region has 13 residues. Germline V gene data show CDR1 as SQVTM and CDR2 as ANQGSEA. Trimming removed 4 bases from V and 0 bases from J, with 9 bases in between. CDR3 in amino acids: CSVVVTLNTEAFF. CDR3 sequence (DNA): TGCAGCGTTGTGGTTACCCTGAACACTGAAGCTTTCTTT.